Listed below are T cell receptor beta chains from one sample, sequenced in a study of control samples from healthy donors and cancer patients. Measured with immunoSEQ multiplex PCR; TCRdb has only the in-frame clones, and not every one. This sample yields 200,000 to 250,000 clones, of which roughly 94% are seen a single time; roughly 1.6% belongs to the top ten. The sample was blood. The receptors stem from a man aged 45-60 years in good health. Each CDR3 is given with its conserved first and last residue. A D gene is named only where the DNA matches it firmly. A row's size may be missing; if present it is once, few, many or a size class.

cdr3_aa cdr3_nt clone_size d_call j_call v_call
CASSQSRGDQPQHF TGTGCCAGCTCACAGAGCAGGGGAGATCAGCCCCAGCATTTT NA NA TRBJ1-5 TRBV18
CAWSRGHHSNQPQHF TGTGCCTGGAGCAGGGGACATCATAGCAATCAGCCCCAGCATTTT NA NA TRBJ1-5 TRBV30
CASSPGDSGNQPQHF TGTGCCAGCTCTCCAGGGGATTCCGGCAATCAGCCCCAGCATTTT NA NA TRBJ1-5 TRBV18
CASSLLKAGGGKKETQYF TGTGCCAGCAGTTTACTTAAGGCAGGGGGGGGGAAAAAAGAGACCCAGTACTTC NA NA TRBJ2-5 TRBV27
CASSLGGANYGYTF TGTGCCAGCAGCTTAGGGGGGGCGAACTATGGCTACACCTTC NA NA TRBJ1-2 TRBV7-2
CASSLLGTGDGYTF TGTGCCAGCAGTTTACTTGGGACAGGGGATGGCTACACCTTC NA TRBD1 TRBJ1-2 TRBV28
CASSFHNTIYF TGTGCCAGCAGCTTCCACAACACCATATATTTT NA NA TRBJ1-3 TRBV7-2
CASSERTGGVGNQPQHF TGTGCCAGCAGCGAAAGGACAGGGGGTGTGGGCAATCAGCCCCAGCATTTT NA TRBD1 TRBJ1-5 TRBV11-2
CATSDFTEAFF TGTGCCACCAGTGATTTTACTGAAGCTTTCTTT NA NA TRBJ1-1 TRBV24-1
CASSDLAGGTGELFF TGTGCCAGCAGTGACCTAGCGGGGGGGACCGGGGAGCTGTTTTTT once TRBD2 TRBJ2-2 TRBV28
CASSPINGGGEAFF TGCGCCAGCAGCCCGATAAATGGAGGCGGCGAAGCTTTCTTT NA NA TRBJ1-1 TRBV5-1
CASSDGTGWNTEAFF TGCGCCAGCAGTGACGGGACAGGGTGGAACACTGAAGCTTTCTTT NA TRBD1 TRBJ1-1 TRBV10-1
CASSLARGNTEAFF TGTGCCAGCAGCTTAGCGCGGGGGAACACTGAAGCTTTCTTT NA NA TRBJ1-1 TRBV7-9
CASEGGANEKLFF TGTGCCAGCGAGGGTGGTGCTAATGAAAAACTGTTTTTT NA NA TRBJ1-4 TRBV28
CASSLRSSGGQNEQFF TGCGCCAGCAGCTTGAGGTCTAGCGGGGGTCAGAATGAGCAGTTCTTC NA TRBD2 TRBJ2-1 TRBV5-1
CASSPSRGTEAFF TGTGCCAGCTCACCTTCACGGGGGACTGAAGCTTTCTTT NA NA TRBJ1-1 TRBV18
CASSPGTGGYGYTF TGTGCCAGCAGTCCGGGGACAGGGGGCTATGGCTACACCTTC NA TRBD1 TRBJ1-2 TRBV6-5
CASGRGGLGETQYF TGCGCCAGCGGACGGGGGGGCCTGGGGGAGACCCAGTACTTC NA TRBD2 TRBJ2-5 TRBV4-1
CASSESSGGPTDTQYF TGTGCCAGCAGTGAATCTAGCGGGGGGCCCACAGATACGCAGTATTTT few TRBD2 TRBJ2-3 TRBV2
CATSSPGTPSNQPQHF TGTGCCACCAGCAGCCCCGGAACCCCGAGCAATCAGCCCCAGCATTTT NA NA TRBJ1-5 TRBV15
CASSAGTGAPLHF TGCGCCAGCAGTGCCGGGACAGGAGCACCCCTCCACTTT NA TRBD1 TRBJ1-6 TRBV10-2
CASSPWGLGEETQYF TGCGCCAGCAGCCCATGGGGTCTTGGGGAGGAGACCCAGTACTTC NA NA TRBJ2-5 TRBV5-1
CASSQSALSLNTIYF TGTGCCAGCAGCCAATCAGCGCTTTCGCTAAACACCATATATTTT NA NA TRBJ1-3 TRBV3-1/TRBV3-2
CASSAQGGYGYTF TGTGCCAGCAGTGCGCAGGGTGGCTATGGCTACACCTTC NA NA TRBJ1-2 TRBV27
CASSLLSGSDTQYF TGCGCCAGCAGCTTGTTGTCGGGCTCAGATACGCAGTATTTT NA NA TRBJ2-3 TRBV5-1
CASGFSGANVLTF TGTGCTAGTGGTTTCTCTGGGGCCAACGTCCTGACTTTC NA NA TRBJ2-6 TRBV12-5
CASSQGSEAFF TGTGCCAGCAGCCAGGGGTCCGAAGCTTTCTTT NA NA TRBJ1-1 TRBV3-1/TRBV3-2
CASSLRGTGASHTGELFF TGTGCCAGCAGCTTGAGAGGGACCGGGGCGTCCCACACCGGGGAGCTGTTTTTT once NA TRBJ2-2 TRBV5-5
CASSPGLAGGKSYNEQFF TGTGCCAGCAGTCCTGGACTAGCGGGGGGGAAATCCTACAATGAGCAGTTCTTC NA TRBD2 TRBJ2-1 TRBV6-6
CATSDPSEGTEETQYF TGTGCCACCAGTGATCCCTCGGAGGGAACAGAAGAGACCCAGTACTTC NA NA TRBJ2-5 TRBV24-1
CAWSIREGYGYTF TGTGCCTGGAGTATCCGGGAAGGATATGGCTACACCTTC NA NA TRBJ1-2 TRBV30
CASKRGDRGRNYGYTF TGTGCCAGCAAGAGGGGAGACAGGGGGCGGAACTATGGCTACACCTTC once TRBD1 TRBJ1-2 TRBV19
CASSYSTRNTGYTF TGTGCCAGCAGTTACTCGACACGGAATACGGGCTACACCTTC NA NA TRBJ1-2 TRBV6-5
CASSLEEGNSPLHF TGCGCCAGCAGCTTGGAAGAGGGGAACTCACCCCTCCACTTT NA NA TRBJ1-6 TRBV5-1
CASSEEGWNTEAFF TGTGCCAGCAGTGAAGAAGGTTGGAACACTGAAGCTTTCTTT NA NA TRBJ1-1 TRBV2
CASSLGLNEKLFF TGCGCCAGCAGCTTGGGCCTTAATGAAAAACTGTTTTTT NA NA TRBJ1-4 TRBV5-1
CASSLGGPGSSYNSPLHF TGCGCCAGCAGCTTGGGGGGGCCGGGTAGCTCCTATAATTCACCCCTCCACTTT NA NA TRBJ1-6 TRBV5-1
CASSPPGANVLTF TGTGCCAGCAGCCCCCCTGGGGCCAACGTCCTGACTTTC NA NA TRBJ2-6 TRBV3-1/TRBV3-2
CASSFALRGRLSYEQYF TGTGCCAGCAGTTTCGCGCTTCGGGGGCGCCTTTCCTACGAGCAGTACTTC NA NA TRBJ2-7 TRBV28
CASSPRYITGELFF TGTGCCAGCAGCCCACGGTACATCACCGGGGAGCTGTTTTTT NA NA TRBJ2-2 TRBV5-4
CATSSTNAGELFF TGTGCCACCAGCTCCACAAACGCCGGGGAGCTGTTTTTT NA NA TRBJ2-2 TRBV15
CASSLDRQNTEAFF TGTGCCAGCAGCTTAGACCGGCAGAACACTGAAGCTTTCTTT once NA TRBJ1-1 TRBV7-2
CASSLGQIEAFF TGTGCCAGCTCCCTCGGGCAGATTGAAGCTTTCTTT NA NA TRBJ1-1 TRBV18
CASSFGNSPLHF TGTGCCAGCAGTTTCGGTAATTCACCCCTCCACTTT once NA TRBJ1-6 TRBV12-3/TRBV12-4
CASSLSGGDQPQHF TGTGCCAGCAGTTTATCGGGGGGCGATCAGCCCCAGCATTTT NA NA TRBJ1-5 TRBV27
CASRDRGMNTEAFF TGTGCCAGCAGGGACCGCGGAATGAACACTGAAGCTTTCTTT NA NA TRBJ1-1 TRBV27
CASSLQGADEKLFF TGCGCCAGCAGCCTCCAGGGGGCCGATGAAAAACTGTTTTTT NA TRBD1 TRBJ1-4 TRBV5-1
CASSLVGDTQYF TGCGCCAGCAGCTTGGTGGGGGATACGCAGTATTTT NA NA TRBJ2-3 TRBV5-1
CASSLNPGHGYHF TGTGCCAGCAGTTTGAATCCGGGACACGGGTATCACTTT NA NA TRBJ1-6 TRBV6-5
CASSSGQTNTEAFF TGTGCCAGCAGTTCAGGTCAGACGAACACTGAAGCTTTCTTT NA NA TRBJ1-1 TRBV6-5
CASSQDPNWAGNTIYF TGCGCCAGCAGCCAAGATCCGAATTGGGCTGGAAACACCATATATTTT NA NA TRBJ1-3 TRBV4-3
CASSLRNTEAFF TGTGCCAGCAGCCTACGCAACACTGAAGCTTTCTTT NA NA TRBJ1-1 TRBV3-1/TRBV3-2
CASSLAGMGDTEAFF TGCGCCAGCAGCTTGGCTGGGATGGGGGACACTGAAGCTTTCTTT NA NA TRBJ1-1 TRBV5-1
CASSYYSQGSQYF TGTGCCAGCAGTTACTACTCCCAAGGGAGCCAGTACTTC NA NA TRBJ2-5 TRBV6-6